Below are 17 T cell receptor beta chains sequenced from a single sample in a study of blood T cell repertoires in COVID-19. Assay used: immunoSEQ multiplex PCR; TCRdb lists only in-frame clones, some missing. The data show over 80,000 clones, roughly 90% seen once. Sequencing was performed on peripheral blood. The source of these receptors is a woman of 80 years or more with acute or convalescent COVID-19.

The chain couples TRBV5-1 to TRBJ1-6; no reliable D call. This CDR3 is built from 15 residues. The germline CDR1 and CDR2 sequences are SGHRS and YFSETQ. V shed 0 bases and J shed 8 bases, with 12 bases lying between them. DNA for the CDR3: TGCGCCAGCAGCTTGGCCGGGGTACTGGATTCACCCCTCCACTTT. Encoded protein: CASSLAGVLDSPLHF.

J is TRBJ1-1 and V is TRBV19; 11 bases agree with TRBD1. Germline V gene sequence: CDR1 LNHDA, CDR2 SQIVND (reference sequence). The CDR3 is 14 residues long. Trimming at V came to 4 bases and at J to 6 bases, leaving 4 bases not matched to a gene. The CDR3 bases are TGTGCCAGTAGTACCCGGACAGGGGGCGCTGAAGCTTTCTTT. It translates to CASSTRTGGAEAFF.

The gene calls are TRBV11-2 and TRBJ2-5; maybe TRBD2 (7 bases). Germline V gives CDR1 SGHAT, CDR2 FQNNGV. The V gene lost 5 bases and the J gene lost 4 bases, with 20 bases spanning the gap. There are 16 residues in the CDR3. This CDR3 reads CASSPTSSGGGETQYF. The CDR3, as DNA: TGTGCCAGCAGCCCTACCTCTAGCGGAGGGGGAGAGACCCAGTACTTC. Complete variable domain (other parts from reference TRBV11-2 and TRBJ2-5): EAGVAQSPRYKIIEKRQSVAFWCNPISGHATLYWYQQILGQGPKLLIQFQNNGVVDDSQLPKDRFSAERLKGVDSTLKIQPAKLEDSAVYLCASSPTSSGGGETQYFGPGTRLLVL.

This clone was observed a single time. The CDR3 is CASSAYGQPLYEQYF. The DNA of the CDR3 is TGTGCCAGCAGCGCATACGGACAGCCACTATACGAGCAGTACTTC. The chain carries TRBV7-2 and TRBJ2-7; tentatively, D is TRBD1 (6 bases). The CDR3 length is 15 residues. The V end lost 5 bases, the J end lost 4 bases, and 18 bases lay between the germline ends. Germline CDR1 reads SGHTA; CDR2 reads FQGNSA.

CDR3 nucleotide sequence: TGTGCCTGGAGTGGGGACAACGAACCTATTATGAACACTGAAGCTTTCTTT. The encoded protein is CAWSGDNEPIMNTEAFF. The gene calls are TRBV30 and TRBJ1-1, with TRBD1 as a possible D gene (6 bases). Looked up from germline, CDR1 is GTSNPN and CDR2 is SVGIG (reference sequence). The V and J ends lost 1 base and 0 bases respectively, with 18 bases between them. CDR3 length: 17 amino acids. Filled out from reference TRBV30 and TRBJ1-1, the complete variable domain reads SQTIHQWPATLVQPVGSPLSLECTVEGTSNPNLYWYRQAAGRGLQLLFYSVGIGQISSEVPQNLSASRPQDRQFILSSKKLLLSDSGFYLCAWSGDNEPIMNTEAFFGQGTRLTVV.

The chain joins TRBV7-2 to TRBJ2-1; tentatively, D is TRBD1 (6 bases). CDR3 length: 17 amino acids. Per the germline V gene, CDR1 is SGHTA and CDR2 is FQGNSA. With 2 bases removed from V and 6 bases from J, the gap between germline ends came to 20 bases. CDR3 amino acids: CASSLYLGRGTFNEQFF. The CDR3 DNA reads as TGTGCCAGCAGCTTATATCTTGGCAGGGGAACATTCAATGAGCAGTTCTTC.

This rearrangement joins TRBV27 to TRBJ2-7, with D maybe TRBD1 (6 bases). This CDR3 contains 17 residues. Looked up from germline, CDR1 is MNHEY and CDR2 is SMNVEV (reference sequence). V was pared by 5 bases and J by 0 bases, with 20 bases between. The CDR3 protein is CASSPYDRSPFSYEQYF. The CDR3 nucleotides read TGTGCCAGCAGTCCCTATGACAGGTCACCCTTCTCCTACGAGCAGTACTTC.

J is TRBJ1-3 and V is TRBV27; D possibly corresponds to TRBD1 (6 bases). V was clipped by 1 base and J by 2 bases, with 15 bases between them. The CDR3 is 17 amino acids. Germline V CDR1 and CDR2: MNHEY, SMNVEV (reference sequence). CDR3 region: CASSLLGGGATGNTIYF. The CDR3, as DNA: TGTGCCAGCAGTTTATTGGGCGGGGGGGCAACTGGAAACACCATATATTTT.

The rearrangement links TRBV6-5 to TRBJ2-7; the D gene is possibly TRBD1 (5 bases). CDR1 is MNHEY, CDR2 SVGAGI, per germline. Between the trimmed V and J ends, which lost 6 bases and 1 base, there was a span of 16 bases. This CDR3 has 15 amino acids. CDR3 in amino acids: CASRSSHRFSYEQYF. The CDR3 region has the DNA TGTGCCAGCAGATCCAGCCACAGGTTTTCCTACGAGCAGTACTTC.

This clone was recorded a few times. Other DNA sequences in this specimen translate into the identical CDR3. V gene TRBV7-3 combines with J gene TRBJ2-5; D is unclear. CDR1 is SGHTA and CDR2 is FQGTGA in the germline V gene. The CDR3 sequence is 13 residues long. V was pared by 2 bases and J by 5 bases, with 9 bases between. The CDR3 nucleotides are TGTGCCAGCAGCTTATCCCCGCAGGAGACCCAGTACTTC. Translation gives CASSLSPQETQYF.

V usage is TRBV28 and J usage is TRBJ1-2; 8 bases match TRBD1. V was pared by 4 bases and J by 5 bases, with 6 bases of the junction left unmatched. The CDR3 is 14 amino acids. Germline CDR1 reads MDHEN; CDR2 reads SYDVKM. CDR3: CASSSPTGVYGYTF. Written as DNA, the CDR3 is TGTGCCAGCAGTTCCCCGACAGGGGTGTATGGCTACACCTTC.

This chain's CDR3 is CASSRTGLNNQPQHF. The CDR3 region has the DNA TGTGCCAGCAGCCGAACAGGTCTTAACAATCAGCCCCAGCATTTT. The chain is built from TRBV5-5 and TRBJ1-5; weak D call: TRBD1 (5 bases). Germline V gives CDR1 SGHKS, CDR2 YYEKEE (reference sequence). The V end was cut by 4 bases, the J end by 3 bases, with 14 bases between. The CDR3 covers 15 residues.

The chain has TRBV10-3 and TRBJ1-5; 11 bases line up with TRBD1. Germline V lookup: CDR1 ENHRY, CDR2 SYGVKD. This CDR3 comprises 14 residues. Losses at the gene ends were 6 bases for V and 7 bases for J; bases not matched to a gene: 5. The CDR3 DNA reads as TGTGCCATCAGCCCTGGGGACAGGGGGCAGCCCCAGCATTTT. It translates to CAISPGDRGQPQHF.

V gene TRBV14 combines with J gene TRBJ1-1, with unresolved D. Germline assignment: CDR1 SGHDN and CDR2 FVKESK. The CDR3 covers 15 residues. Trimming removed 1 base at V and 1 base at J, with 10 bases between. The CDR3, as DNA: TGTGCCAGCAGCCAAGGTGCGGGGTGGAACACTGAAGCTTTCTTT. This codes for CASSQGAGWNTEAFF. The full variable domain, rest sourced from reference TRBV14 and TRBJ1-1, is EAGVTQFPSHSVIEKGQTVTLRCDPISGHDNLYWYRRVMGKEIKFLLHFVKESKQDESGMPNNRFLAERTGGTYSTLKVQPAELEDSGVYFCASSQGAGWNTEAFFGQGTRLTVV.

In DNA form, the CDR3 reads TGTGCCAGCAGCTTGGCCGCCCGAACAGCCTACAATGAGCAGTTCTTC. Protein product: CASSLAARTAYNEQFF. The chain joins TRBV5-6 to TRBJ2-1; D uncertain. Germline CDR1 and CDR2: SGHDT and YYEEEE. The CDR3 spans 16 residues. V lost 0 bases and J lost 2, with 12 bases in between.

DNA of the CDR3: TGTGCCACCAGCAGAGCCCGTGGGCTTAATGAGCAGTTCTTC. Protein: CATSRARGLNEQFF. J is TRBJ2-1 and V is TRBV15; D gene ambiguous. The CDR3 spans 14 residues. Germline CDR1 is LNHNV and CDR2 is YYDKDF (reference sequence). V lost 1 base and J lost 7, with 11 bases in between.

A single count supports this clone. The chain recombines TRBV5-4 with TRBJ1-2; D is possibly TRBD1 (6 bases). The V gene's germline CDR1 is SGHNT and CDR2 YYREEE (reference sequence). CDR3 length: 14 residues. The V gene lost 4 bases and the J gene lost 6 bases, with 16 bases spanning the gap. Written as DNA, the CDR3 is TGTGCCAGCAGCCCCCCCGACAGGCTGAATGGCTACACCTTC. Protein: CASSPPDRLNGYTF.